These 22 T cell receptor beta chains share one sample of origin, sequenced in a study of OX40 agonist ivuxolimab in advanced cancers. TCRdb's copy holds only in-frame clones and misses some; the assay was immunoSEQ multiplex PCR. This table has about 70,000 clones, roughly 90% appearing once. The sequencing here drew on CD4+ or CD8+ T cells sorted from blood, taken in a trial of the OX40 agonist ivuxolimab. The receptors were gathered from an adult with an advanced solid tumor such as melanoma, head and neck, liver or kidney cancer.

The V call is TRBV5-4, the J call TRBJ2-7; 8 positions match TRBD1. V was clipped by 4 bases and J by 0 bases; unmatched bases: 6. The CDR3 has 15 residues. Germline CDR1 reads SGHNT; CDR2 reads YYREEE (reference sequence). The chain's CDR3 is CASSRSGTGSYEQYF. The CDR3 region has the DNA TGTGCCAGCAGCCGATCCGGGACAGGCTCCTACGAGCAGTACTTC. Filled out from reference TRBV5-4 and TRBJ2-7, the complete variable domain reads ETGVTQSPTHLIKTRGQQVTLRCSSQSGHNTVSWYQQALGQGPQFIFQYYREEENGRGNFPPRFSGLQFPNYSSELNVNALELDDSALYLCASSRSGTGSYEQYFGPGTRLTVT.

The J gene is TRBJ2-3, the V gene TRBV5-1; 11 bases line up with TRBD2. J lost 3 bases, V lost 7 bases, and 4 bases had no gene match. CDR3 size: 14 residues. Germline CDR1 SGHRS, CDR2 YFSETQ. Here the CDR3 DNA reads TGCGCCAGCCAGATAGCGGGGGGGACAGATACGCAGTATTTT. It yields the protein CASQIAGGTDTQYF.

This clone was recorded a few times. The V and J genes are TRBV14 and TRBJ1-3; TRBD1 is a possible D gene (5 bases). V dropped 4 bases and J dropped 0 bases, with 10 bases sitting between them. The length of the CDR3 is 15 residues. The germline CDR1 and CDR2 sequences are SGHDN and FVKESK. The CDR3 DNA follows: TGTGCCAGCAGCCCGGGACTATACTCTGGAAACACCATATATTTT. Amino acids: CASSPGLYSGNTIYF.

The V and J genes are TRBV7-3 and TRBJ1-2, with TRBD1 as a possible D gene (5 bases). CDR1 is SGHTA, CDR2 FQGTGA, per germline. CDR3 length: 13 amino acids. V lost 5 bases to trimming and J lost 7 bases, with 14 bases between them. This CDR3 reads CASSPNTGGGYTF. For the CDR3, the DNA is TGTGCCAGCAGCCCCAATACCGGGGGTGGCTACACCTTC. Full variable domain (missing parts from reference TRBV7-3 and TRBJ1-2): GAGVSQTPSNKVTEKGKYVELRCDPISGHTALYWYRQSLGQGPEFLIYFQGTGAADDSGLPNDRFFAVRPEGSVSTLKIQRTERGDSAVYLCASSPNTGGGYTFGSGTRLTVV.

This chain links TRBV7-2 with TRBJ1-4; D is unresolved. V lost 5 bases and J 8 bases, leaving 18 bases between the germline ends. CDR3 length: 15 amino acids. CDR1 SGHTA and CDR2 FQGNSA come from the germline V gene. The CDR3 DNA sequence: TGTGCCAGCAGCCCCGGTGTCGGTCCTTTCGAAAAACTGTTTTTT. Its translation: CASSPGVGPFEKLFF.

The gene calls are TRBV2 and TRBJ1-2, with 7 positions matching TRBD1. CDR1 and CDR2 from the germline V gene are SNHLY and FYNNEI. V gave up 5 bases and J gave up 4 bases; unmatched junction bases: 4. The CDR3 has 13 residues. CDR3 DNA: TGTGCCAGCAGTAACAGGGGTGGCTATGGCTACACCTTC. The encoded protein is CASSNRGGYGYTF.

This clone was detected only a few times. The rearrangement links TRBV30 to TRBJ1-1; 7 nucleotides align to TRBD1. Per the germline V gene, CDR1 is GTSNPN and CDR2 is SVGIG (reference sequence). The CDR3 runs to 13 residues. J lost 1 base, V lost 2 bases, and 1 base had no gene match. CDR3 amino acids: CAWSRDRNTEAFF. The CDR3 DNA reads TGTGCCTGGAGTCGGGACAGGAACACTGAAGCTTTCTTT.

The chain has TRBV5-4 and TRBJ1-2; D is ambiguous. Germline lookup yields CDR1 SGHNT and CDR2 YYREEE (reference sequence). CDR3 length: 14 amino acids. The V end lost 2 bases, the J end lost 3 bases, and 11 bases lay between the germline ends. CDR3 sequence (DNA): TGTGCCAGCAGCTTTCGCTCAGGAGACTATGGCTACACCTTC. As protein: CASSFRSGDYGYTF.

The chain joins TRBV6-5 to TRBJ1-1; a weak D match, TRBD1 (5 bases). The CDR3 has 14 amino acids. The V gene lost 1 base and the J gene lost 11 bases, with 17 bases spanning the gap. Germline values: CDR1 MNHEY, CDR2 SVGAGI. CDR3 in DNA: TGTGCCAGCAGTTACTACCGGGACCGCGCCAGTGCTTTCTTT. Translation gives CASSYYRDRASAFF.

The gene calls are TRBV18 and TRBJ2-5; 8 nucleotides agree with TRBD1. This CDR3 has 16 amino acids. Germline CDR1 KGHSH, CDR2 LQKENI. The V segment lost 5 bases and the J segment 2 bases; nucleotides outside the gene matches: 10. The DNA for the CDR3 is TGTGCCAGCTCAGCCCCCGGGACAGGAATTCAAGAGACCCAGTACTTC. Amino acids: CASSAPGTGIQETQYF. Drawing the rest from reference TRBV18 and TRBJ2-5, the complete variable domain is NAGVMQNPRHLVRRRGQEARLRCSPMKGHSHVYWYRQLPEEGLKFMVYLQKENIIDESGMPKERFSAEFPKEGPSILRIQQVVRGDSAAYFCASSAPGTGIQETQYFGPGTRLLVL.

The chain carries TRBV6-1 and TRBJ2-7; TRBD1 aligns across 8 bases. Germline values: CDR1 MNHNS, CDR2 SASEGT. J lost 2 bases, V lost 0 bases, and 3 bases had no gene match. The CDR3 spans 15 residues. The CDR3 DNA is TGTGCCAGCAGTGAAGCCGGGACAGGCCCCTACGAGCAGTACTTC. This encodes CASSEAGTGPYEQYF.

This chain links TRBV15 with TRBJ1-5; a weak D match, TRBD1 (6 bases). Germline values: CDR1 LNHNV, CDR2 YYDKDF (reference sequence). This CDR3 has 12 amino acids. V dropped 8 bases and J dropped 5 bases, with 10 bases sitting between them. This CDR3 reads CATQGGDQPQHF. For the CDR3, the DNA is TGTGCCACCCAAGGGGGGGATCAGCCCCAGCATTTT.

The V gene is TRBV6-1, the J gene TRBJ1-1, with TRBD1 matching 9 bases. Germline values: CDR1 MNHNS, CDR2 SASEGT. V shed 6 bases, J shed 1 base, and the junction held 3 bases outside the gene matches. The CDR3 covers 14 residues. CDR3 amino acids: CASRSQGANTEAFF. CDR3 sequence (DNA): TGTGCCAGCAGGTCACAGGGGGCGAACACTGAAGCTTTCTTT.

The chain couples TRBV27 to TRBJ1-5, with D perhaps TRBD1 (6 bases). The CDR3 covers 15 residues. Trimming took 2 bases from V and 7 from J, leaving 15 bases between them. Germline CDR1 and CDR2: MNHEY and SMNVEV (reference sequence). DNA for the CDR3: TGTGCCAGCAGTTTACGCTTGGGGGCGGGACAGCCCCAGCATTTT. Its protein is CASSLRLGAGQPQHF.

The sample holds one count of this clone. The chain links TRBV7-2 to TRBJ1-3; a possible D gene is TRBD1 (5 bases). The CDR3 is 15 residues long. V was clipped by 6 bases and J by 7 bases, with 19 bases between them. Looked up from germline, CDR1 is SGHTA and CDR2 is FQGNSA. CDR3 protein: CASSVRQSGRNTIYF. In DNA form, the CDR3 reads TGTGCCAGCAGTGTTAGACAGAGTGGTAGGAACACCATATATTTT.

V usage is TRBV6-6 and J usage is TRBJ2-7; unclear D gene. The V end lost 2 bases, the J end lost 1 base, and 9 bases lay between the germline ends. In germline, CDR1 is MNHNY, CDR2 SVGAGI (reference sequence). The CDR3 length is 14 residues. The CDR3 DNA reads as TGTGCCAGCAGTTACGCCGCGGAATCCTACGAGCAGTACTTC. As protein: CASSYAAESYEQYF.

Only one count was recorded for this clone. V gene TRBV29-1 combines with J gene TRBJ2-5; no firm D call. Germline CDR1 SQVTM, CDR2 ANQGSEA. This CDR3 is 15 amino acids long. Between the trimmed V and J ends, which lost 2 bases and 5 bases, there was a span of 18 bases. Here the CDR3 reads CSVESRNPPRETQYF. CDR3 in DNA: TGCAGCGTTGAAAGCCGGAACCCCCCGCGGGAGACCCAGTACTTC.

The V call is TRBV6-1, the J call TRBJ1-4, with D possibly being TRBD1 (5 bases). Trimming stripped 6 bases from V and 5 bases from J, with 13 bases between. There are 14 residues in the CDR3. Looked up from germline, CDR1 is MNHNS and CDR2 is SASEGT. Here the CDR3 reads CASSRDGQNEKLFF. The CDR3 DNA reads as TGTGCCAGCAGCCGGGACGGCCAGAATGAAAAACTGTTTTTT.

This clone appeared once. The chain employs TRBV6-5 and TRBJ1-5, with 7 nucleotides matching TRBD1. Germline loops: CDR1 MNHEY, CDR2 SVGAGI. J gave up 4 bases and V 11 bases, and 11 bases lay outside the gene matches. There are 14 residues in the CDR3. The CDR3 protein is CASLPNRGNQPQHF. The DNA of the CDR3 is TGTGCCTCGCTACCCAACAGGGGAAATCAGCCCCAGCATTTT.

The chain joins TRBV15 to TRBJ2-7; TRBD1 agrees at 12 bases. V was pared by 8 bases and J by 7 bases, with 12 bases of the junction left unmatched. CDR1 and CDR2 from the germline V gene are LNHNV and YYDKDF (reference sequence). This CDR3 has 15 residues. CDR3 protein: CATGEGRDRGREQYF. CDR3 nucleotides: TGTGCCACCGGTGAAGGTCGGGACAGGGGGCGAGAGCAGTACTTC.

V gene TRBV29-1 combines with J gene TRBJ1-4; D might be TRBD1 (5 bases). This CDR3 comprises 13 residues. Germline CDR1 SQVTM, CDR2 ANQGSEA. V lost 4 bases and J 3 bases, leaving 9 bases between the germline ends. This CDR3 is CSVGLQANEKLFF. In DNA form, the CDR3 reads TGCAGCGTTGGTTTACAGGCTAATGAAAAACTGTTTTTT.

This chain connects TRBV2 to TRBJ2-1; no definite D call. V was shortened by 4 bases and J by 6 bases, with 7 bases between the two germline ends. The CDR3 is 12 amino acids. Per the germline V gene, CDR1 is SNHLY and CDR2 is FYNNEI. CDR3 sequence (DNA): TGTGCCAGCAGTGGCTTAGGCAATGAGCAGTTCTTC. It codes for CASSGLGNEQFF. The full variable domain, its missing parts supplied by reference TRBV2 and TRBJ2-1, is EPEVTQTPSHQVTQMGQEVILRCVPISNHLYFYWYRQILGQKVEFLVSFYNNEISEKSEIFDDQFSVERPDGSNFTLKIRSTKLEDSAMYFCASSGLGNEQFFGPGTRLTVL.